In its sample, the clone carrying this T cell receptor beta chain ranks as medium-sized (0.01 to 0.1%). The data were obtained in a study of metastatic and nonmetastatic thyroid tumors. Original analysis: Researchers built a distant-metastasis classifier for papillary thyroid cancer that drew on CDR3 differences across clinicopathological groups. TCRdb ran MiXCR on the PCR reads. The V and J calls shown here were made by TCRdb, not taken from the authors' results. Seen here are around 23,000 clones, about 25% observed once, and the top ten hold 5.4%. Nobody among the patients had been given any treatment before thyroid surgery. The TCR comes from a female donor with papillary thyroid cancer or a benign thyroid nodule (not recorded which). Some clones in this sample may be carry-over from other donors' samples. Sequencing was done on a sample of tumor tissue.

CDR3 protein: CASSVGQSYEQYF. The CDR3 nucleotides are TGTGCCAGCAGTGTCGGACAGTCCTACGAGCAGTACTTC. The rearrangement joins TRBV6-1 to TRBJ2-7, with D perhaps TRBD1 (6 bases). Deletions cut 4 bases from V and 1 base from J, with 8 bases between. The CDR3 is made up of 13 amino acids. Germline-derived CDR1 and CDR2 are MNHNS and SASEGT.